This T cell receptor (beta chain) was recovered during a study of blood T cell repertoires in COVID-19. The overall study: Acute-phase and convalescent COVID-19 samples originated in the United States, Italy and Spain.

Per the original methods: Reference gene primer amplification yielded estimated nucleated cell counts. Clones were sequenced by immunoSEQ multiplex PCR, and TCRdb holds only the in-frame ones, with some missing. V and J calls and clone size are those listed in that table; D and trimming were worked out from the DNA. This sample has about 160,000 clones, with 82% found just once. Germline CDR1 SGHRS, CDR2 YFSETQ. The CDR3 is 14 residues long. The V end was cut by 1 base, the J end by 8 bases, with 15 bases between. Participants, about 18 to 90 years old, spanned around 25 US areas. Clinical histories supplied by participants themselves formed the basis of cohort assignment.

This TCR was sampled from a man between 60 and 75 years old who had recovered from COVID-19. V gene TRBV5-1 combines with J gene TRBJ1-2; TRBD1 might be the D (6 bases). What was sequenced was PBMCs or T cells enriched from blood (not recorded which). Here the CDR3 reads CASSLSGEGVGYTF. The CDR3 DNA reads TGCGCCAGCAGCTTGAGCGGTGAGGGGGTCGGCTACACCTTC.